The T cell receptor beta chain under discussion was sequenced for a study of shared T cell receptors in the human thymus. TCRdb's table, derived via immunoSEQ multiplex PCR, lists solely in-frame clones and lacks some. The table shows hundreds of thousands of clones, with over 75% occurring only once. In its sample, this clone was seen once. CDR1 is WSHSY and CDR2 is SAAADI in the germline V gene. Trimming at V came to 5 bases and at J to 1 base, leaving 6 bases not matched to a gene. The CDR3 consists of 15 residues. These data also formed part of another study, on human thymus T cells. In that study: Resections from corrective heart surgery provided thymus tissue. Apparent skewing of V and J gene usage characterized both thymic and blood repertoires. Thymic repertoires from unrelated individuals overlapped highly, related research reported.

The sample was thymocytes. The sequence was obtained from a boy under three years old with a congenital heart defect. The V and J genes are TRBV10-2 and TRBJ2-5, with 8 bases lining up with TRBD2. The CDR3 DNA reads TGCGCCAGCAGTTTTCGGACTAGCCCCCAAGAGACCCAGTACTTC. Its translation is CASSFRTSPQETQYF.